This TCR beta chain was identified during a study of spatial heterogeneity in lung cancer (dated by TCRdb to the late 2010s). Broadly, across the study: More beta-chain than alpha-chain transcripts were consistently detected, likely reflecting higher beta-chain transcript abundance. In tumor regions, TCR transcript counts showed a strong correlation with a T cell transcriptional module score derived from matched bulk RNA-seq. In the raw uncorrected reads, each unique combination of TCR and UMI appeared more than ten times on average. TCR alpha and beta repertoires were quantitatively compared across multiple tumor regions, matched nontumor lung and blood in non-small cell lung cancer. Nonsynonymous mutation counts, determined by whole-exome sequencing of tumor tissue, were related to TCR repertoire features. Both alpha and beta chains were TCR-sequenced in approximately 200 tumor regions, fewer than 80 matched nontumor lung samples and 56 PBMC samples obtained at surgery.

Libraries were constructed by 5' RACE. TCRdb records NextSeq 500 as the sequencer. To allow correction of PCR and sequencing errors, the TCR library protocol tagged every TCR cDNA molecule with a unique molecular identifier. The authors' pipeline ran thus. Decombinator tools were used for TCR identification, UMI-based error correction and CDR3 extraction. TCRs above a frequency of 2 per 1,000, corresponding to the top 1% of the tumor frequency distribution, were defined as expanded. Expanded tumor TCRs statistically deemed absent (corrected P<0.05) from at least one tumor region were classed as regional, and all other expanded tumor TCRs were classed as ubiquitous. Renyi diversity was computed with the R vegan package after each repertoire had been subsampled 100 times to 5,000 TCRs. CDR3 similarity networks were built from amino acid triplet string-kernel similarity, connecting CDR3s with pairwise similarity above 0.82. TCRdb redid the processing of the public reads, applying fastp at Q25 and MiXCR, and retained in-frame beta chains. Rows matching on CDR3 protein sequence are summarized as one entry with the most common DNA and genes. TCRdb's processing, not the study's, gives the V and J calls here. In all, the sample holds 1,500 to 2,500 distinct CDR3 sequences, and around 9.3% of those were seen once. About 11% of the sample is taken by the ten largest.

This clonotype is described as medium-sized (0.01 to 0.1%). It lacks a known antigen. No base-level quality is on record; no much larger clone is a single base apart. Study-level results and caveats: The count of ubiquitous expanded TCRs correlated with the count of ubiquitous nonsynonymous mutations, and the count of regional expanded TCRs correlated with the count of regional nonsynonymous mutations. Additional single-cell paired TCR alpha and beta sequencing was considered necessary to confirm, at a functional level, the hypothesis that regional TCRs recognize regional mutations. The number of expanded intratumoral alpha and beta TCRs correlated with the tumor nonsynonymous mutation count. TCR-seq was estimated to cover only approximately 6.6% of tumor T cells for alpha chains and around 13% for beta chains.

This sample's time point label indicates: sample taken at primary tumor resection. Samples were obtained from about 69 patients with early-stage, untreated non-small cell lung cancer from the lung TRACERx cohort. Whole RNA extracted from tumor and nontumor lung tissue, or from cryopreserved PBMC samples, was used for TCR sequencing without cell sorting. Patients were selected for TCR sequencing only if sufficient RNA was available from at least two tumor regions. Before being selected, tumor and adjacent nontumor lung specimens were reviewed by a lung pathologist. CDR3 length: 16 amino acids, cysteine to phenylalanine. Solely the CDR3 DNA is kept, with 48 bases framed from the first base. Per the germline V gene, MNHNS is the CDR1 and SASEGT is the CDR2. The junction carries 14 bases between V and J, which are trimmed by 0 bases and 2 bases respectively.

Recombination connected TRBV6-1 to TRBJ2-7; the D gene cannot be named for sure. This sample comprised lung tumor tissue, obtained at surgery. This TCR came from a female donor with early-stage non-small cell lung cancer. This receptor has the CDR3 CASSEAMDLSAYEQYF. The nucleotide sequence reads TGTGCCAGCAGTGAAGCCATGGACCTTTCCGCCTACGAGCAGTACTTC.